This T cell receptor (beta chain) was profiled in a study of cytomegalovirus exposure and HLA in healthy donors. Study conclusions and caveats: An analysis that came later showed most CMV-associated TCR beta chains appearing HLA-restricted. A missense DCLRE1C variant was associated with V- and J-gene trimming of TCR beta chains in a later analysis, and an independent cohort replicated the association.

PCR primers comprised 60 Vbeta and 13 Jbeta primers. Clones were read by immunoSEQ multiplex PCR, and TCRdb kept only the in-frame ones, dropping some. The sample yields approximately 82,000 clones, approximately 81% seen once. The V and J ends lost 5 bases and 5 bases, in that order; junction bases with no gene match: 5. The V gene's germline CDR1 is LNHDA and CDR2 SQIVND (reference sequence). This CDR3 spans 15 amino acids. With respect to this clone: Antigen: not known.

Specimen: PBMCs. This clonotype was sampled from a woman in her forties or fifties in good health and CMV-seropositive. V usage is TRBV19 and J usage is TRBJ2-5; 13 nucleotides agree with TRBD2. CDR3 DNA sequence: TGTGCCAGTAGTGCCGGACTAGCGGGAGATGAGACCCAGTACTTC. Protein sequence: CASSAGLAGDETQYF.